This TCR beta chain originates from a study of identical twins. Study-level points and caveats: Beta clonotypes that were abundant in cord blood contained fewer insertions, a pattern absent from memory repertoires.

Via MiXCR, TCRdb re-called the 5' RACE reads, giving one row per CDR3 protein. The sample holds 470,000 or so distinct CDR3 sequences, 20% to 30% seen once. About this clonotype: What it binds is not known.

In germline, CDR1 is SGHRS, CDR2 YFSETQ. The CDR3 covers 12 residues. J lost 7 bases, V lost 4 bases, and 3 bases had no gene match. The same specimen was also included in a second study, on T cells expressing NK-cell markers.

This chain links TRBV5-1 with TRBJ1-2, with TRBD1 matching over 8 bases. This clonotype was sampled from a woman between 18 and 29 years old in good health. The sample taken for sequencing was CD4+ T cells sorted from blood. CDR3 coding DNA: TGCGCCAGCAGCATAGACAGGGGTGGCTACACCTTC. Amino acid sequence: CASSIDRGGYTF.